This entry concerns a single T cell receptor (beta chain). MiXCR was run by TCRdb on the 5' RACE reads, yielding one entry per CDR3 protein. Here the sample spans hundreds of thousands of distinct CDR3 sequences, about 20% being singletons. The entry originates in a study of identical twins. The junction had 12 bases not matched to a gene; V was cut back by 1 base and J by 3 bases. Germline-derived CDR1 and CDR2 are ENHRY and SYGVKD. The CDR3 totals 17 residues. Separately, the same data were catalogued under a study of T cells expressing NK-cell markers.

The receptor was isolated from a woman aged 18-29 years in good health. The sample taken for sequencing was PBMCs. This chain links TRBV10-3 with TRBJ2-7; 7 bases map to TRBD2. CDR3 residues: CAISEYDGGGGSYEQYF. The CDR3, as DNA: TGTGCCATCAGTGAGTACGATGGTGGCGGGGGAAGCTACGAGCAGTACTTC.